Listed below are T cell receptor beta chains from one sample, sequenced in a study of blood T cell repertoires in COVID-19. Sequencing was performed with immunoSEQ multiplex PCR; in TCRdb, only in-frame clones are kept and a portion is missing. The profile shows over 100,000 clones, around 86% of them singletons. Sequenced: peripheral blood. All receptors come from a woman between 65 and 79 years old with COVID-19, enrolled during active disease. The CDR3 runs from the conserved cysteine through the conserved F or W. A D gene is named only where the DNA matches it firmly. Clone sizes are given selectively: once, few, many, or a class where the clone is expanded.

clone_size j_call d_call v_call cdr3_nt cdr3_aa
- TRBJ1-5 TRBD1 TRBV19 TGTGCCAGTAGTATCCCAGGGGGGCGTAATCAGCCCCAGCATTTT CASSIPGGRNQPQHF
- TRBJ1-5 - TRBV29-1 TGCAGCGTTGAAGATCAGGGTCAGCCCCAGCATTTT CSVEDQGQPQHF
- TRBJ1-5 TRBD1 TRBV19 TGTGCCAGTAGTAAGGGACAGGGGGCTATACAGCCCCAGCATTTT CASSKGQGAIQPQHF
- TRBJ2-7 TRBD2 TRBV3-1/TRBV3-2 TGTGCCAGCAGCAGGGCTAGCGGGGGAACCTACGAGCAGTACTTC CASSRASGGTYEQYF
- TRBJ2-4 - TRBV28 TGTGCCAGCAGTTTATCGGCAGGTAAACTAGCCAAAAACATTCAGTACTTC CASSLSAGKLAKNIQYF
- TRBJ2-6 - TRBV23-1 TGCGCCAGAAGAAGTAGCTCCGGGGCCAACGTCCTGACTTTC CARRSSSGANVLTF
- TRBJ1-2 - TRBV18 TGTGCCAGCTCACCGGAAGGGGCATATGGCTACACCTTC CASSPEGAYGYTF
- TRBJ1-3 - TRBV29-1 TGCAGCGTTGATACCGACAGTTCTGGAAACACCATATATTTT CSVDTDSSGNTIYF
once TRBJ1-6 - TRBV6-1 TGTGCCAGCAGTGTCACGGGGAGGGGAATGAATTCACCCCTCCACTTT CASSVTGRGMNSPLHF
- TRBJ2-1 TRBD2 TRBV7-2 TGTGCCAGCAGCTTCACTAGCGGGGAGGAACCTGAGCAGTTCTTC CASSFTSGEEPEQFF
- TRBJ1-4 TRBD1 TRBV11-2 TGTGCCAGCAGCCCCCGTGACAGGGGACAGGGTGAAAAACTGTTTTTT CASSPRDRGQGEKLFF
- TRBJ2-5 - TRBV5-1 TGCGCCAGCAGCTTGGCGCTAGAAGAGACCCAGTACTTC CASSLALEETQYF
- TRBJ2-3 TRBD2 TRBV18 TGTGCCAGCTCACCAGAGGCTAGCGGGTGGTCCACAGATACGCAGTATTTT CASSPEASGWSTDTQYF
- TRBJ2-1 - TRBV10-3 TGTGCCATCACGGGTAGCGGAAGCTCCTACAATGAGCAGTTCTTC CAITGSGSSYNEQFF
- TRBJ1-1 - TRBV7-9 TGTGCCAGCAGCGTGGAGGGCCCGGTCACTGAAGCTTTCTTT CASSVEGPVTEAFF
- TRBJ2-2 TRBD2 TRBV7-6 TGTGCCAGCAGCTTAGGGACTAGCGGGGGGGCGGCGCGAGACACCGGGGAGCTGTTTTTT CASSLGTSGGAARDTGELFF
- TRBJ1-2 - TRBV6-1 TGTGCCAGCAGTGACAGACAGACGGGCTACACCTTC CASSDRQTGYTF